The clone carrying this T cell receptor (beta chain) was seen a handful of times. What it binds is unknown. This sample was included in a study of identical twins. Study findings and constraints: Compared with unrelated sharing, twin-shared out-of-frame alpha sequences had more low-probability sequences. Cord blood beta clonotypes present at high abundance carried fewer insertions; no such pattern appeared in memory repertoires.

Template switching (which added a universal primer site) was used, and cDNA carried unique molecular identifiers. TCRdb re-derived calls from the 5' RACE reads in MiXCR, one entry per CDR3 protein. This sample yields around 290,000 distinct CDR3 sequences, of which roughly 9.7% are seen a single time; approximately 6.5% belongs to the top ten. V shed 0 bases and J shed 6 bases, with 27 bases lying between them. The CDR3 is made up of 19 amino acids. The germline V gene encodes CDR1 DFQATT and CDR2 SNEGSKA (reference sequence). The same sample was also used in a study of yellow fever vaccine responses in identical twins. That publication notes: In identical twins, vaccine T cell responses appeared partly shared and partly individual.

This clonotype originated in a woman younger than 35 in good health. The chain uses TRBV20-1 and TRBJ2-1; D unclear. Sample: CD8+ T cells sorted from blood. The CDR3 DNA reads as TGCAGTGCTAGAGATTGGATAAGGGTCGCGGACCTCGGCGGCAATGAGCAGTTCTTC. As protein: CSARDWIRVADLGGNEQFF.